This entry is about one T cell receptor beta chain. Its specificity is unknown. This CDR3 contains 17 residues. Germline V CDR1 and CDR2: SGDLS, YYNGEE. V lost 3 bases and J 0 bases, leaving 16 bases between the germline ends. These data belong to a study of OX40 agonist ivuxolimab in advanced cancers. Study-level points and caveats: The study found that CD8+ T cells averaged more expanded clones than CD4+.

Profiled with immunoSEQ multiplex PCR; TCRdb holds only in-frame clones, not every one. The sample yields tens of thousands of clones, around four fifths seen once. The TCR originated in an adult with an advanced solid tumor such as melanoma, head and neck, liver or kidney cancer. This sample comprised CD4+ or CD8+ T cells sorted from blood, obtained in a trial of the OX40 agonist ivuxolimab. The chain is built from TRBV9 and TRBJ1-3; TRBD1 is a possible D gene (6 bases). CDR3 amino acids: CASSDNRDSFSGNTIYF. In DNA form, the CDR3 reads TGTGCCAGCAGCGACAACAGGGACTCCTTCTCTGGAAACACCATATATTTT.